The clone carrying this T cell receptor (beta chain) was counted only a few times. The antigen is undetermined. RNA transcripts were the source from which TCR beta CDR3 regions were amplified. In the first round, RT-PCR was carried out with HTBI primers, and a multiplex PCR formed the second round. TCRdb fed the multiplex PCR reads into MiXCR, producing one record per CDR3 protein. The top ten hold around 40% of the sample, which has about 220,000 distinct CDR3 sequences, 20% to 25% seen once. Exclusion criteria comprised other autoimmune diseases, uncontrolled infections, pregnancy or lactation in patients. A diagnosis was made from clinical symptoms together with serum thyroxine, TRAb, thyroid ultrasound and orbital computed tomography. The entry originates in a study of Graves' ophthalmopathy and Graves' hyperthyroidism. Findings of the study overall: With approximately 88% sensitivity and roughly 77% specificity, a 13-signature model separated ophthalmopathy from stable hyperthyroidism.

Source material: peripheral blood. This TCR came from a woman in her forties or fifties with Graves' ophthalmopathy.

CDR3 sequence: CATASSYEQYF. In DNA form, the CDR3 reads TGTGCCACAGCTTCCTCCTACGAGCAGTACTTC. The rearrangement joins TRBV3-1 to TRBJ2-7; D is unclear. This CDR3 is 11 amino acids long. V shed 10 bases and J shed 0 bases, with 7 bases lying between them. Germline assignment: CDR1 LGHDT and CDR2 YNNKEL (reference sequence).